This TCR beta chain was retrieved from a study of blood T cell repertoires in COVID-19. Overall study: COVID-19 samples from acute and convalescent phases originated in the United States, Italy and Spain.

Using immunoSEQ multiplex PCR, the repertoire was profiled, and TCRdb retains in-frame clones only, with some absent. There are 200,000 to 250,000 clones in the sample; more than 75% occur only once, and about 2.9% lies in the top ten. CDR1 MNHNS and CDR2 SASEGT come from the germline V gene. This CDR3 is 15 amino acids long. The V and J ends lost 2 bases and 1 base respectively, with 9 bases between them. This TCR was sampled from a man aged 55 to 70 with acute or convalescent COVID-19. The rearrangement links TRBV6-1 to TRBJ1-5; D remains ambiguous. Specimen: peripheral blood. The CDR3 reads CASSEFRESNQPQHF. CDR3 bases: TGTGCCAGCAGTGAATTTCGGGAAAGCAATCAGCCCCAGCATTTT.